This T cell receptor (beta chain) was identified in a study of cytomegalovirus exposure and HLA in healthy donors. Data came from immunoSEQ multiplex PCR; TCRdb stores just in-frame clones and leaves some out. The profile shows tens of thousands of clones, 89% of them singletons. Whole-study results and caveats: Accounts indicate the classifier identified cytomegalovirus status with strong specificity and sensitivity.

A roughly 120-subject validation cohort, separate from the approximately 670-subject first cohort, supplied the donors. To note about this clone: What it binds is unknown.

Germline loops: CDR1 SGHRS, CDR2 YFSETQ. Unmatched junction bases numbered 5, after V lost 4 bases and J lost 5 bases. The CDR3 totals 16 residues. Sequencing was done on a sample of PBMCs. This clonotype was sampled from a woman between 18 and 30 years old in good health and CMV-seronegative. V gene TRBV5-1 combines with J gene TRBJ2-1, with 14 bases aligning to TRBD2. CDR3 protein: CASSPGTSGGHNEQFF. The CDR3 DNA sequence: TGCGCCAGCAGCCCCGGGACTAGCGGGGGACACAATGAGCAGTTCTTC.